Here is one T cell receptor beta chain with its context. Its target is unknown. V gave up 0 bases and J gave up 0 bases; unmatched junction bases: 3. CDR3 length: 17 amino acids. The germline V gene has CDR1 SGDLS and CDR2 YYNGEE. Using immunoSEQ multiplex PCR, the repertoire was profiled, and TCRdb retains in-frame clones only, with some absent. The table includes 70,000 to 90,000 clones, about 80% detected once. The source of the sample is a study of radiotherapy plus CTLA-4 blockade in lung cancer. The study, taken as a whole, reports: Tumor-origin TCR clones grew in blood after radiotherapy plus ipilimumab. The best predictor of response was reported to be early blood T cell clone dynamics, with interferon-beta.

This material consisted of peripheral blood, taken from a patient treated with radiotherapy plus ipilimumab. The V call is TRBV9, the J call TRBJ2-2; TRBD2 aligns across 9 bases. This receptor was taken from a human donor with non-small cell lung cancer who had stable disease on radiotherapy plus ipilimumab. The CDR3 is CASSVATSGANTGELFF. The CDR3 DNA is TGTGCCAGCAGCGTAGCGACTAGCGGAGCGAACACCGGGGAGCTGTTTTTT.